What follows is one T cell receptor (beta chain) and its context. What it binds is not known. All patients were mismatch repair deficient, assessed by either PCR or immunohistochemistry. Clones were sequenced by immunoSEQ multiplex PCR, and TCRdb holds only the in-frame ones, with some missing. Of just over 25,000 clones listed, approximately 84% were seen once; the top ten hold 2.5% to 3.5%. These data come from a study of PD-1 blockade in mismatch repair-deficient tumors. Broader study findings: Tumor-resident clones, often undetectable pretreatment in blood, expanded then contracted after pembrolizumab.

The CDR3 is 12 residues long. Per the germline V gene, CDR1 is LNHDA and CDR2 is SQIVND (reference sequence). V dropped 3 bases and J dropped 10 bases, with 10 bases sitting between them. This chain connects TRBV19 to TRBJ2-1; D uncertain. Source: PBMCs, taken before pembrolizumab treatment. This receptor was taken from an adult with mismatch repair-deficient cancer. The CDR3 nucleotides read TGTGCCAGTAGTATTCTCTCTCGGGAGCAGTTCTTC. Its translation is CASSILSREQFF.